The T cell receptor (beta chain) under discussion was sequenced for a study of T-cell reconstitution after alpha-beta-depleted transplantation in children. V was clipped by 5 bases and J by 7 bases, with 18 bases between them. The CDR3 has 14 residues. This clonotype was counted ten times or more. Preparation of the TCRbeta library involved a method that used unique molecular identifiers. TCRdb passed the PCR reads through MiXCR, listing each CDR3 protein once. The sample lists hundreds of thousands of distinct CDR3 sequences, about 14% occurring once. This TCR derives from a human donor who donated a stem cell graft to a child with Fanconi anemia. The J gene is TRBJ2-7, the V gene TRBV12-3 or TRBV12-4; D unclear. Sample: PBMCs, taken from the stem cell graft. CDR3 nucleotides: TGTGCCAGCAGTGAACTCGGCAGGATAGAAGAGCAGTACTTC. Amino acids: CASSELGRIEEQYF.